The present T cell receptor (beta chain) was sequenced within a study of CD4 T cells in relation to SARS-CoV-2 and coronaviruses. CDR3 size: 16 residues. The germline V gene encodes CDR1 SGHDT and CDR2 YYEEEE. V lost 4 bases and J 2 bases, leaving 17 bases between the germline ends. For this clone: The antigen is undetermined.

Sequencing used immunoSEQ multiplex PCR; TCRdb keeps in-frame clones, though not all of them. The repertoire holds about 36,000 clones, with roughly 82% as singletons. Sequenced material: memory CD4+ T cells from PBMCs, cultured in vitro. This sequence joins TRBV5-6 and TRBJ2-3, with D perhaps being TRBD1 or TRBD2 (5 bases each). The sequence derives from an adult with COVID-19. The CDR3 loop is CASSRGEGFNTDTQYF. The DNA of the CDR3 is TGTGCCAGCAGCCGAGGAGAGGGGTTCAACACAGATACGCAGTATTTT.